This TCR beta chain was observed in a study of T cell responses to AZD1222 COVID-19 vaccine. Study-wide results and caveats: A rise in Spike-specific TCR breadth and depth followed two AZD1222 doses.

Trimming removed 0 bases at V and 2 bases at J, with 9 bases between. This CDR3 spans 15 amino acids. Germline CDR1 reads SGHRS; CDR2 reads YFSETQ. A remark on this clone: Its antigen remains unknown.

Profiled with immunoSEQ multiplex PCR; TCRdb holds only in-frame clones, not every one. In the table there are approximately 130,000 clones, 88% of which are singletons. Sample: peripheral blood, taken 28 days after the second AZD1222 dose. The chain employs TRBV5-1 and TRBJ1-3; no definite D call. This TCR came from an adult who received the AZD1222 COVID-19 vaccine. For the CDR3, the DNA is TGCGCCAGCAGCTTGGTGCCCGGCGCTGGAAACACCATATATTTT. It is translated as CASSLVPGAGNTIYF.